Following are 9 T cell receptor beta chains from one sample sequenced in a study of blood T cells in healthy people across ages. A J-beta primer mix and a sample-barcoded 5' primer were used in a second PCR of about 7 to 12 cycles. Using its own MiXCR run on the 5' RACE reads, TCRdb lists one record per CDR3 protein. The data contain about 500,000 distinct CDR3 sequences, approximately 25% of them singletons. This sample also appeared in a second study, on T cells of mothers and their children.

The sequenced sample consisted of blood. The receptors were gathered from a boy aged 10-17 years in good health.

The V call is TRBV5-1, the J call TRBJ2-3; 7 bases agree with TRBD1. Germline V gene data show CDR1 as SGHRS and CDR2 as YFSETQ. V was pared by 3 bases and J by 2 bases, with 3 bases of the junction left unmatched. CDR3 length: 14 residues. Here the CDR3 reads CASSSGQFTDTQYF. CDR3 in DNA: TGCGCCAGCAGCTCGGGACAGTTCACAGATACGCAGTATTTT.

This clonotype was counted only a few times. The chain uses TRBV13 and TRBJ1-4, with a weak D call TRBD1 (5 bases). Germline V gene data show CDR1 as PRHDT and CDR2 as FYEKMQ (reference sequence). The CDR3 has 15 residues. V gave up 2 bases and J gave up 7 bases, with 14 bases separating them. The CDR3 nucleotides are TGTGCCAGCAGCTTAAGCGGCCCAGGGTTTGAAAAACTGTTTTTT. Translating it yields CASSLSGPGFEKLFF.

This rearrangement joins TRBV29-1 to TRBJ2-7; D is possibly TRBD2 (6 bases). The germline V and J ends were trimmed by 1 base and 0 bases, with 13 bases remaining between them. The germline CDR1 and CDR2 sequences are SQVTM and ANQGSEA. This CDR3 comprises 15 residues. CDR3 bases: TGCAGCGTTGAAGGGATGGTCGGGAGCTCCTACGAGCAGTACTTC. It translates to CSVEGMVGSSYEQYF.

This clonotype was counted a few times. CDR3 in DNA: TGTGCCAGCAGTTATAGGGCGGGGGTTGATCCGGGGAATGAGCAGTTCTTC. Protein: CASSYRAGVDPGNEQFF. The chain uses TRBV27 and TRBJ2-1; 7 bases map to TRBD2. Unmatched junction bases numbered 16, after V lost 4 bases and J lost 7 bases. Per germline, CDR1 MNHEY and CDR2 SMNVEV (reference sequence). This CDR3 has 17 residues.

This clonotype was detected a few times. The CDR3 does not end in the conserved phenylalanine or tryptophan, so this is likely a read error. The rearrangement uses TRBV5-6 and TRBJ2-7, with D maybe TRBD2 (5 bases). There are 14 residues in the CDR3. V was pared by 1 base and J by 7 bases, with 15 bases between. Germline CDR1 reads SGHDT; CDR2 reads YYEEEE. This CDR3 is CASSLYPGKGEQYL. CDR3 in DNA: TGTGCCAGCAGCTTGTATCCGGGAAAAGGGGAGCAGTACCTC.

This clonotype has only a few counts. V usage is TRBV7-3 and J usage is TRBJ2-7; TRBD1 agrees at 9 bases. The CDR3 spans 13 residues. Trimming cost V 5 bases and J 5 bases; bases outside gene matches: 4. Per the germline V gene, CDR1 is SGHTA and CDR2 is FQGTGA. Here the CDR3 DNA reads TGTGCCAGCAGCCGGGGGACAGGGAACGAGCAGTACTTC. Amino acid sequence: CASSRGTGNEQYF.

This clonotype was seen only a few times. V and J are TRBV11-2 and TRBJ2-1; 8 bases match TRBD2. The CDR3 contains 16 residues. Germline values: CDR1 SGHAT, CDR2 FQNNGV. The V and J ends lost 1 base and 2 bases, in that order; junction bases with no gene match: 4. The CDR3, as DNA: TGTGCCAGCAGCTTAGGGTTAGCGGGAACCTACAATGAGCAGTTCTTC. It encodes CASSLGLAGTYNEQFF.

This clonotype occurred a few times. This sequence joins TRBV7-3 and TRBJ2-2; D unclear. Per germline, CDR1 SGHTA and CDR2 FQGTGA. The CDR3 contains 14 residues. Trimming took off 0 bases at V and 6 bases at J, with 8 bases between the two ends. The CDR3 is CASSLTYSAGELFF. The DNA of the CDR3 is TGTGCCAGCAGCTTAACCTATTCGGCCGGGGAGCTGTTTTTT.

This chain links TRBV5-1 with TRBJ2-5; D is possibly TRBD1 (6 bases). Germline lookup yields CDR1 SGHRS and CDR2 YFSETQ. V was cut by 2 bases and J by 1 base, with 18 bases left in between. This CDR3 is 17 amino acids long. The CDR3 here is CASSLRISQGTQETQYF. The CDR3 nucleotides read TGCGCCAGCAGCTTAAGGATCTCTCAGGGGACCCAAGAGACCCAGTACTTC.